This note documents a single T cell receptor beta chain sequence. This sample is drawn from a study of blood T cell repertoires in COVID-19. The wider study: There were acute and convalescent COVID-19 samples, and they came from the United States, Italy and Spain. T cells, B-cell-depleted T cells, or PBMCs provided the cDNA or gDNA that served as material.

Data came from immunoSEQ multiplex PCR; TCRdb stores just in-frame clones and leaves some out. Of around 370,000 clones detected, 75% to 90% appear once; the ten largest clones hold about 6%. V was clipped by 0 bases and J by 4 bases, with 9 bases between them. The length of the CDR3 is 14 residues. CDR1 is LGHDT, CDR2 YNNKEL, per germline (reference sequence). The material sequenced was peripheral blood. The sequence was collected from a woman between 45 and 60 years old with COVID-19, enrolled during active disease. The chain combines TRBV3-1 (or the pseudogene TRBV3-2) with TRBJ1-2; D gene uncertain. The CDR3 sequence: CASSQDNGLYGYTF. For the CDR3, the DNA is TGTGCCAGCAGCCAAGACAATGGACTCTATGGCTACACCTTC.